This is a list of T cell receptor beta chains from one sample in a study of cytomegalovirus exposure and HLA in healthy donors. Repertoires were generated with immunoSEQ multiplex PCR, while TCRdb's copy carries only in-frame clones and drops some. The sample has about 57,000 clones, about 80% seen once; the top ten hold 3.5% to 5%. Sequenced input: PBMCs. The receptors were gathered from a man aged 25 to 45 in good health and CMV-seronegative. CDR3s include the opening cysteine and the closing phenylalanine or tryptophan. The order of the fields is V gene, J gene, clone size, D gene, CDR3 DNA, CDR3 protein. D genes are given only for firm matches. Not every row has a clone size; where given, it reads once, few, many or a size class.

TRBV6-5,TRBJ1-1,.,.,TGTGCCAGCAGTACAGCCCTAATGAACACTGAAGCTTTCTTT,CASSTALMNTEAFF
TRBV7-9,TRBJ2-1,.,.,TGTGCCAGCAGCTTTGAGGGAGAGGCGCACAATGAGCAGTTCTTC,CASSFEGEAHNEQFF
TRBV7-8,TRBJ2-7,.,TRBD1,TGTGCCAGCAGCTTGGACAGGGACGCCTACGAGCAGTACTTC,CASSLDRDAYEQYF
TRBV6-4,TRBJ1-2,.,TRBD1,TGTGCCAGCAGTTATACCGGGACAGGGGGCTATGGCTACACCTTC,CASSYTGTGGYGYTF
TRBV7-2,TRBJ2-5,.,TRBD1,TGTGCCAGCAGCCCCTGGGGGACAGGGTACCAAGAGACCCAGTACTTC,CASSPWGTGYQETQYF
TRBV27,TRBJ2-3,.,.,TGTGCCAGCAGTAACAGGGACGACACAGATACGCAGTATTTT,CASSNRDDTDTQYF
TRBV5-1,TRBJ1-1,few,TRBD1,TGCGCCAGCAGCTTGGTAGGGACAGAGAACACTGAAGCTTTCTTT,CASSLVGTENTEAFF
TRBV6-6,TRBJ2-2,.,TRBD2,TGTGCCAGCAGTTACACCAGAACGACTAGCCCCGGGGAGCTGTTTTTT,CASSYTRTTSPGELFF
TRBV27,TRBJ2-7,.,TRBD1,TGTGCCAGCAGTTTGACCGGGACAGGGTTTTACGAGCAGTACTTC,CASSLTGTGFYEQYF
TRBV5-4,TRBJ2-3,.,TRBD2,TGTGCCAGCAGCTCTAGAGCTAGCGGGGCGGTAGATACGCAGTATTTT,CASSSRASGAVDTQYF
TRBV7-6,TRBJ2-7,.,TRBD2,TGTGCCAGCAGCTCCGGGACTAAGGCCTACGAGCAGTACTTC,CASSSGTKAYEQYF
TRBV11-3,TRBJ2-3,.,TRBD2,TGTGCCAGCAGCACCTACGCGGGAGGAAATACGCAGTATTTT,CASSTYAGGNTQYF
TRBV2,TRBJ2-1,.,TRBD1,TGTGCCAGCAGTTCGACAGGGATCTACAATGAGCAGTTCTTC,CASSSTGIYNEQFF
TRBV7-3,TRBJ2-3,.,TRBD1,TGTGCCAGCAGCTTAAGTGGGACAGGGGCAGGCACAGATACGCAGTATTTT,CASSLSGTGAGTDTQYF
TRBV6-1,TRBJ2-3,.,.,TGTGCCAGCAGTGACCTAAGCACAGATACGCAGTATTTT,CASSDLSTDTQYF
TRBV30,TRBJ1-4,few,.,TGTGCCTGGAATCGGGGGGCGGGAAAACTGTTTTTT,CAWNRGAGKLFF
TRBV5-5,TRBJ1-6,once,TRBD1,TGTGCCAGCAGCTTGGAGACAGGGCTTCATTCACCCCTCCACTTT,CASSLETGLHSPLHF
TRBV6-1,TRBJ1-2,.,.,TGTGCCAGCGGCAGCTATGGCTACACCTTC,CASGSYGYTF
TRBV5-1,TRBJ2-7,.,.,TGCGCCAGCAGCGCACAGGGTTCCGCCTACGAGCAGTACTTC,CASSAQGSAYEQYF
TRBV7-9,TRBJ2-7,.,.,TGTGCCAGCAGCTTAGAAGGTACAGCCTCCGAGCAGTACTTC,CASSLEGTASEQYF